Detailed here is one T cell receptor (beta chain). The sample originates from a study of blood T cell repertoires in COVID-19. Looking at the study overall: The United States, Italy and Spain provided the acute and convalescent COVID-19 samples. PBMCs, B-cell-depleted T cells, or T cells provided the cDNA or gDNA that made up the material.

In the original workflow: Amplification from reference gene primers served as the basis for estimated nucleated cell counts. The assay was immunoSEQ multiplex PCR, and TCRdb's table has in-frame clones only and misses some. V, J and clone size are those of that table, while D and trimming were read from the DNA. The table includes nearly 90,000 clones, about 87% detected once. This receptor was obtained from a man older than 75 with acute or convalescent COVID-19. Sequencing input: peripheral blood.

CDR3 in amino acids: CATSDGRDTEAFF. Here the CDR3 DNA reads TGTGCCACCAGTGACGGTCGGGACACTGAAGCTTTCTTT. The V and J genes are TRBV24-1 and TRBJ1-1, with D unresolved. V gave up 4 bases and J gave up 3 bases, with 8 bases separating them. Per germline, CDR1 KGHDR and CDR2 SFDVKD. CDR3 size: 13 residues.